One and the same sample provided the 26 T cell receptor beta chains below, sequenced in a study of T cells in Graves' hyperthyroidism and ophthalmopathy. There were TCR beta CDR3 regions amplified from RNA transcripts. When the TCR CDR3 underwent first-round RT-PCR, the HTBI primer set was used. TCRdb processed the multiplex PCR reads anew with MiXCR; each CDR3 protein has one entry. The data contain roughly 840,000 distinct CDR3 sequences, over 35% of them singletons. The sample taken for sequencing was blood. The receptor source for this set is a man younger than 30 with Graves' hyperthyroidism.

This clonotype showed up just a few times. The chain uses TRBV7-3 and TRBJ2-2; D remains unclear. V gave up 2 bases and J gave up 3 bases, with 4 bases separating them. Germline-derived CDR1 and CDR2 are SGHTA and FQGTGA. This CDR3 region has 13 residues. This CDR3 reads CASSLYHTGELFF. Written as DNA, the CDR3 is TGTGCCAGCAGCTTATACCACACCGGGGAGCTGTTTTTT.

This clonotype appeared many times. The V gene is TRBV9, the J gene TRBJ1-1, with unresolved D. The germline V and J ends were trimmed by 7 bases and 0 bases, with 10 bases remaining between them. The CDR3 has 13 amino acids. Germline V gene sequence: CDR1 SGDLS, CDR2 YYNGEE. CDR3 DNA sequence: TGTGCCAGCCGAGGGCCCTTGAACACTGAAGCTTTCTTT. Its translation is CASRGPLNTEAFF. Based on the CDR3 plus reference TRBV9 and TRBJ1-1, the full variable domain is DSGVTQTPKHLITATGQRVTLRCSPRSGDLSVYWYQQSLDQGLQFLIQYYNGEERAKGNILERFSAQQFPDLHSELNLSSLELGDSALYFCASRGPLNTEAFFGQGTRLTVV.

In its sample, this clonotype was seen many times. The genes are TRBV15 and TRBJ1-5; TRBD1 matches 7 bases. The J segment lost 1 base and the V segment lost 3 bases, leaving 9 bases of the junction unmatched. This CDR3 spans 17 amino acids. Germline V gene data show CDR1 as LNHNV and CDR2 as YYDKDF (reference sequence). This CDR3 is CATSSDKTGESNQPQHF. CDR3 nucleotide sequence: TGTGCCACCAGCAGCGATAAAACAGGGGAAAGCAATCAGCCCCAGCATTTT.

Turning to this clonotype: One end of the junction does not line up with germline, which may come from a read error. The rearrangement joins TRBV7-9 to TRBJ2-5, with D possibly being TRBD1 or TRBD2 (5 bases each). Looked up from germline, CDR1 is SEHNR and CDR2 is FQNEAQ (reference sequence). The CDR3 length is 15 residues. Here the CDR3 DNA reads TGTGCCAGCAGTTTAGGGACCCCGTACCAAGAGACCCAGTACTTC. Amino acids: CASSLGTPYQETQYF.

This clonotype was seen at least ten times. The rearrangement joins TRBV10-3 to TRBJ1-1; TRBD1 is a possible D gene (5 bases). The V end lost 0 bases, the J end lost 4 bases, and 9 bases lay between the germline ends. Looked up from germline, CDR1 is ENHRY and CDR2 is SYGVKD. The length of the CDR3 is 14 residues. CDR3 nucleotide sequence: TGTGCCATCAGTGAGTCCGCGGGGGGCACTGAAGCTTTCTTT. Its translation is CAISESAGGTEAFF.

This sequence joins TRBV2 and TRBJ1-1; maybe TRBD1 (5 bases). Germline V gene lookup returns CDR1 SNHLY and CDR2 FYNNEI. Trimming cost V 6 bases and J 3 bases, with 17 bases left between them. The CDR3 covers 15 residues. DNA of the CDR3: TGTGCCAGCAGCCCATTGCAGGGACGGGACACTGAAGCTTTCTTT. It yields the protein CASSPLQGRDTEAFF.

V and J are TRBV20-1 and TRBJ1-1; possible D gene TRBD1, 5 bases. The CDR3 is 14 residues long. Trimming took 5 bases from V and 6 from J, leaving 19 bases between them. Germline CDR1 is DFQATT and CDR2 is SNEGSKA (reference sequence). The CDR3 bases are TGCAGTGCTCCCCGGGCCCGGGGGAGGTCTGAAGCTTTCTTT. It translates to CSAPRARGRSEAFF.

V gene TRBV10-3 combines with J gene TRBJ1-5; D gene unclear. This CDR3 is built from 14 residues. Trimming took off 10 bases at V and 2 bases at J, with 15 bases between the two ends. CDR1 and CDR2 from the germline V gene are ENHRY and SYGVKD. The CDR3 is CASKGGRGNQPQHF. The CDR3 nucleotides read TGTGCCAGCAAAGGAGGGAGGGGCAATCAGCCCCAGCATTTT.

The chain has TRBV6-5 and TRBJ1-1; a possible D gene is TRBD1 (6 bases). CDR1 is MNHEY and CDR2 is SVGAGI in the germline V gene. This CDR3 contains 11 residues. The V end was cut by 8 bases, the J end by 10 bases, with 14 bases between. The CDR3, as DNA: TGTGCCAGCTCGAGGGGGGAGGTAGCTTTCTTT. Translation: CASSRGEVAFF.

This clonotype has at least ten counts. This chain connects TRBV19 to TRBJ1-5; 7 bases map to TRBD1. The CDR3 sequence is 14 residues long. Germline V lookup: CDR1 LNHDA, CDR2 SQIVND (reference sequence). V shed 5 bases and J 3 bases; nucleotides not matched to a gene: 4. CDR3 region: CASSWDRSNQPQHF. CDR3 bases: TGTGCCAGTAGTTGGGACAGATCCAATCAGCCCCAGCATTTT.

Concerning this clonotype itself: This may arise from a read error, as a much more abundant clone is one base away. The genes are TRBV29-1 and TRBJ2-7; the D gene is possibly TRBD1 (6 bases). This CDR3 has 14 residues. Germline CDR1 and CDR2: SQVTM and ANQGSEA. The DNA for the CDR3 is TGCAACGTTGAAGTACAGGGTCTAGGCTACGAGCAGTACTTC. Its translation is CNVEVQGLGYEQYF.

This clonotype was detected many times. CDR3 nucleotide sequence: TGTGCCAGCAGCAATCTAGCTTTTGGGGGGGAGACCCAGTACTTC. Translated, it gives CASSNLAFGGETQYF. The chain joins TRBV7-2 to TRBJ2-5; possible D gene TRBD2, 6 bases. Germline lookup yields CDR1 SGHTA and CDR2 FQGNSA. The CDR3 is 15 amino acids. V was shortened by 5 bases and J by 5 bases, with 18 bases between the two germline ends.

The sample holds many counts of this clonotype. In nucleotides, the CDR3 is TGTGCCAGCAGCTTAGAGGCGGGGCTCACCGGGGAGCTGTTTTTT. The encoded protein is CASSLEAGLTGELFF. The V and J genes are TRBV11-2 and TRBJ2-2, with D possibly being TRBD2 (6 bases). V was cut by 0 bases and J by 4 bases, with 9 bases left in between. Germline-derived CDR1 and CDR2 are SGHAT and FQNNGV. The CDR3 is 15 amino acids. The full variable domain, with the rest looked up from reference TRBV11-2 and TRBJ2-2, is EAGVAQSPRYKIIEKRQSVAFWCNPISGHATLYWYQQILGQGPKLLIQFQNNGVVDDSQLPKDRFSAERLKGVDSTLKIQPAKLEDSAVYLCASSLEAGLTGELFFGEGSRLTVL.

Only a few counts were recorded for this clonotype. J is TRBJ1-1 and V is TRBV6-1; the D gene is possibly TRBD1 (5 bases). Germline-derived CDR1 and CDR2 are MNHNS and SASEGT. The CDR3 has 10 residues. Trimming removed 10 bases at V and 11 bases at J, with 14 bases between. CDR3 residues: CATRVPYAFF. In DNA form, the CDR3 reads TGTGCCACCAGGGTTCCCTATGCTTTCTTT.

A few counts support this clonotype. This chain links TRBV12-3 or TRBV12-4 with TRBJ1-5; 7 bases fit TRBD1. This CDR3 spans 14 amino acids. V shed 8 bases, J shed 5 bases, and the junction held 9 bases outside the gene matches. CDR3 nucleotide sequence: TGTGCCAGCTGGAGGGGACAGAAACATCAGCCCCAGCATTTT. Encoded protein: CASWRGQKHQPQHF.

A few counts support this clonotype. The chain carries TRBV5-1 and TRBJ2-5; TRBD2 matches 16 bases. Germline CDR1 reads SGHRS; CDR2 reads YFSETQ. The V segment lost 3 bases and the J segment 2 bases; nucleotides outside the gene matches: 4. The CDR3 has 17 residues. CDR3: CASSSGTSGRGQETQYF. The CDR3 nucleotides read TGCGCCAGCAGCTCCGGGACTAGCGGGAGGGGGCAAGAGACCCAGTACTTC.

This clonotype was observed a few times. The rearrangement links TRBV7-2 to TRBJ1-6; D is unresolved. The length of the CDR3 is 14 residues. V was pared by 3 bases and J by 7 bases, with 10 bases between. Germline CDR1 and CDR2: SGHTA and FQGNSA. The CDR3 region has the DNA TGTGCCAGCAGCTTGGTTGATGTCAATTCACCCCTCCACTTT. Residues: CASSLVDVNSPLHF.

On this clonotype itself: At one end the junction does not follow the germline gene, possibly because of a read error. The rearrangement joins TRBV10-3 to TRBJ2-2; 7 bases are a match to TRBD2. Germline V gene sequence: CDR1 ENHRY, CDR2 SYGVKD. The CDR3 has 18 residues. CDR3 residues: CATSESSSREPWDRELFF. The CDR3 DNA reads TGTGCCACCAGTGAGTCGAGTTCGCGGGAGCCATGGGACCGGGAGCTGTTTTTT.

This clonotype was recorded at least ten times. The genes are TRBV9 and TRBJ2-2; maybe TRBD2 (5 bases). The CDR3 length is 15 residues. V lost 4 bases and J lost 3, with 13 bases in between. Germline assignment: CDR1 SGDLS and CDR2 YYNGEE. Here the CDR3 DNA reads TGTGCCAGCAGCCCCGCGGGCTCGCACACCGGGGAGCTGTTTTTT. Residues: CASSPAGSHTGELFF.

This clonotype has a count of ten or more. CDR3 in DNA: TGCGCCAGCAGTGAGAACCCGGATCAGCCCCAGCATTTT. It codes for CASSENPDQPQHF. V and J are TRBV10-2 and TRBJ1-5; no definite D call. Germline loops: CDR1 WSHSY, CDR2 SAAADI. The CDR3 sequence is 13 residues long. Deletions cut 2 bases from V and 5 bases from J, with 7 bases between.

This clonotype came up many times. The chain recombines TRBV15 with TRBJ2-7; D possibly corresponds to TRBD1 (6 bases). Trimming removed 3 bases from V and 5 bases from J, with 11 bases in between. Germline lookup yields CDR1 LNHNV and CDR2 YYDKDF (reference sequence). The CDR3 spans 13 residues. The CDR3 DNA follows: TGTGCCACCAGCAGGGACAGAGCCCACGAGCAGTACTTC. Translation gives CATSRDRAHEQYF.

The V and J genes are TRBV7-1 and TRBJ2-5; D is perhaps TRBD1 (6 bases). Being an ORF, TRBV7-1 has a function that is uncertain. CDR3 length: 13 amino acids. V shed 3 bases and J shed 6 bases, with 11 bases lying between them. DNA for the CDR3: TGTGCCAGCAGCTCCGGACAGTCGAAGACCCAGTACTTC. Residues: CASSSGQSKTQYF.

Note on this clonotype: The CDR3 does not end in the conserved phenylalanine or tryptophan, so this is likely a read error. No DNA is shown, since the ends of the CDR3 on it are uncertain; the CDR3 is the one TCRdb lists. This chain connects TRBV11-3 to TRBJ1-4. The germline V gene has CDR1 SGHNT and CDR2 YENEEA. Ends included, the CDR3 has 8 residues. The chain's CDR3 is CASSLVPS.

This clonotype came up once. With a much larger clone just one base away, this may be a read error. The chain recombines TRBV2 with TRBJ2-7; D tentatively reads TRBD1 or TRBD2 (5 bases each). The germline V and J ends were trimmed by 6 bases and 3 bases, with 12 bases remaining between them. This CDR3 comprises 13 residues. Germline V lookup: CDR1 SNHLY, CDR2 FYNNEI. The CDR3 spells CASSPGRYYEQYF. CDR3 sequence (DNA): TGTGCCAGCAGCCCGGGACGGTACTACGAGCAGTACTTC.

The rearrangement uses TRBV12-3 or TRBV12-4 and TRBJ2-2; D tentatively fits TRBD1 or TRBD2 (5 bases each). The CDR3 sequence is 12 residues long. V gave up 11 bases and J gave up 6 bases, with 13 bases separating them. The CDR3, as DNA: TGTGCCTTCCGGGACGCCGCCGGGGAGCTGTTTTTT. Translating it yields CAFRDAAGELFF.

Of note for this clonotype: No conserved phenylalanine or tryptophan is present at the end of the CDR3, so a read error is the likely explanation. The limits of the CDR3 on the DNA are not certain, so only TCRdb's listed CDR3 is given. The CDR3 sequence is CASSPPVSG. The chain combines TRBV7-9 with TRBJ2-1; the table calls TRBD2, which could not be checked here. The germline V gene has CDR1 SEHNR and CDR2 FQNEAQ (reference sequence). Termini included, the CDR3 measures 9 amino acids.